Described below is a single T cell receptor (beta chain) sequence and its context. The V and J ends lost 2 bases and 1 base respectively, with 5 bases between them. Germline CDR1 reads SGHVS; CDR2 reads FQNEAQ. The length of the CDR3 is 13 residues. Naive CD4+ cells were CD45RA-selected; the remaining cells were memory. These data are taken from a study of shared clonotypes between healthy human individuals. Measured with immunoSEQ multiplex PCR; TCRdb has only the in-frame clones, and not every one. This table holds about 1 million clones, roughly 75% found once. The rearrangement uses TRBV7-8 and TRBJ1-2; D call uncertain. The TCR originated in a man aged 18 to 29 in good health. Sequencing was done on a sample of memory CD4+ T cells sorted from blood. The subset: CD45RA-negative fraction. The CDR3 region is CASSLTVNYGYTF. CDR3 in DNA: TGTGCCAGCAGCTTAACGGTTAACTATGGCTACACCTTC.